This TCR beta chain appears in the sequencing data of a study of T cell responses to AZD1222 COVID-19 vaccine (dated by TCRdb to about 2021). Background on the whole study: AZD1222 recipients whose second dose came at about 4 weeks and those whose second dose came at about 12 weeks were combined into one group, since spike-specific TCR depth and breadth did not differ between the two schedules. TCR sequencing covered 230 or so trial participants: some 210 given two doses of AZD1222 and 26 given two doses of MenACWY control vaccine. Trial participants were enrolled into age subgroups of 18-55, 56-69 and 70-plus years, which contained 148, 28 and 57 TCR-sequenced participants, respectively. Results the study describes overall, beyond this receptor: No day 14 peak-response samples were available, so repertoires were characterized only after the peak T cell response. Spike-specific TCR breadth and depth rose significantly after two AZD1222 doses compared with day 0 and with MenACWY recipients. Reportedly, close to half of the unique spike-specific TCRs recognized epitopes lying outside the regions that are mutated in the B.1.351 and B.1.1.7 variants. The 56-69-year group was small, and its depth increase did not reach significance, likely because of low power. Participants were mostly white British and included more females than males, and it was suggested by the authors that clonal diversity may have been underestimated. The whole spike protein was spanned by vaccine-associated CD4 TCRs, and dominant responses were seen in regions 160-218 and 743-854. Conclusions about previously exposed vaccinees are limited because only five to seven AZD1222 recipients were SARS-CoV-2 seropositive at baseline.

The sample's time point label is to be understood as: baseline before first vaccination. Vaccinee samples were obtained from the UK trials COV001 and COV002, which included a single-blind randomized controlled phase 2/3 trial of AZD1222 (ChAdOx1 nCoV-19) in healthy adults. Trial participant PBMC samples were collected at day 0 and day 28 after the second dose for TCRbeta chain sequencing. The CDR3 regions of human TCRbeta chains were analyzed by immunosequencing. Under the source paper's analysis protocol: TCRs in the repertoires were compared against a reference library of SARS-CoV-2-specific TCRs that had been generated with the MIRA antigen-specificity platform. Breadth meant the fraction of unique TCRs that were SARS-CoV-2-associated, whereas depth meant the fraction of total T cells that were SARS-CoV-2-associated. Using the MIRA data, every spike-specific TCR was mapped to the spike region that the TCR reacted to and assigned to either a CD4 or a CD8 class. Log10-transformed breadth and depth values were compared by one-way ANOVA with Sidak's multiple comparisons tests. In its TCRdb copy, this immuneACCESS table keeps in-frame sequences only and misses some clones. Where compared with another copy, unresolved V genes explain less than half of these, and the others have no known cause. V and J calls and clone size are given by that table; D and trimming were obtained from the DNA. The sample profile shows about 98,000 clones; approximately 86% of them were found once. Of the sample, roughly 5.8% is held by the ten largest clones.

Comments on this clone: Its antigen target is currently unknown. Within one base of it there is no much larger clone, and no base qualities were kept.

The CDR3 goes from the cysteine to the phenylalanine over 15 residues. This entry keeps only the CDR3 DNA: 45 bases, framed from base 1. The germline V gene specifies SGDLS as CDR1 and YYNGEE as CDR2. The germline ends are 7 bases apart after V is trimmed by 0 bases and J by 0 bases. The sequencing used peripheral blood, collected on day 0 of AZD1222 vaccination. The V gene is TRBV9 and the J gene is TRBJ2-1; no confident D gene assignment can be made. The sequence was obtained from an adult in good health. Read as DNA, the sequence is TGTGCCAGCAGCGTAGACGGCAACTCCTACAATGAGCAGTTCTTC. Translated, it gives CASSVDGNSYNEQFF.